By frequency in the sample, the clone carrying this TCR beta chain is medium-sized (0.01 to 0.1%). The antigen is unknown. As the sequencing template, cDNA was produced by extracting RNA and reverse transcribing it. Repertoires were generated with immunoSEQ multiplex PCR, while TCRdb's copy carries only in-frame clones and drops some. The data show around 70,000 clones, about 30% seen once. After removal of 8 bases from V and 5 bases from J, the junction contained 7 bases not matched to a gene. Germline CDR1 and CDR2: MNHEY and SMNVEV (reference sequence). CDR3 length: 14 residues. This record comes from a study of CD8+ T cells in alopecia areata. Study observations and caveats: Tofacitinib significantly decreased scalp clonality and expanded CD8+ clones among top 100.

The treatment is: oral pan-JAK inhibitor, 5-10 mg twice daily. Alopecia areata patients had lesional scalp punch biopsies and peripheral blood taken from them. Sequenced material: CD8+ T cells sorted from blood, taken at week 4, from a patient treated with tofacitinib. J is TRBJ2-7 and V is TRBV27; TRBD2 agrees at 12 bases. This receptor was identified in a human donor with alopecia areata. Here the CDR3 DNA reads TGTGCCAGCGCTTTGACTAGCGGGAGCCACGAGCAGTACTTC. Its translation: CASALTSGSHEQYF.